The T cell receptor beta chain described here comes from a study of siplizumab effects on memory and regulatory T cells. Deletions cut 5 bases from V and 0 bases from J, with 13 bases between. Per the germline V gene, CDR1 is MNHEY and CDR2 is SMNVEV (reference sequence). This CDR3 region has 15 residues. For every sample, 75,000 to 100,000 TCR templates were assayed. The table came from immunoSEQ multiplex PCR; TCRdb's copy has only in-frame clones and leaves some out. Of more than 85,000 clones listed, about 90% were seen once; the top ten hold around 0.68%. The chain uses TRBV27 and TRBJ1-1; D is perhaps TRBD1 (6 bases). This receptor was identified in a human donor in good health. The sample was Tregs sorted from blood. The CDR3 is CASSIYGQLNTEAFF. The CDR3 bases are TGTGCCAGCAGTATTTACGGACAGTTGAACACTGAAGCTTTCTTT.